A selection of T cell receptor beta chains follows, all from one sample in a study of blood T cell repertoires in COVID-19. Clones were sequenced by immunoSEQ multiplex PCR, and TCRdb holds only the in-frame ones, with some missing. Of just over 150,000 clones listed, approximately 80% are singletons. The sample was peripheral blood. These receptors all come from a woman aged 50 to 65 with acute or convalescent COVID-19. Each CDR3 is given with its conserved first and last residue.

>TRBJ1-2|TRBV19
CASSDHPTGTAGYTF
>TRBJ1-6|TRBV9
CASSSLGGGNSPLHF
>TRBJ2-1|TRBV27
CASSAASGGAYNEQFF
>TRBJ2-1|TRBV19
CASSRPGLAGGNEQFF
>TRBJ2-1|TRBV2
CATEGGGGLWTEQFF
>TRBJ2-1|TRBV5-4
CASSFGAGGYNEQFF
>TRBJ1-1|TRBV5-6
CASSFFSGTEAFF
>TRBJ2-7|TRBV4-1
CASSQDQGGQLYEQYF
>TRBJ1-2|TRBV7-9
CASSPRQGNYGYTF
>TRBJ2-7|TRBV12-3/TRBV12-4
CASTLSRAEQYF
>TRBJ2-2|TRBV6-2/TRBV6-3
CASSLGLAGVGELFF
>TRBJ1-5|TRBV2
CASSETGSNQPQHF
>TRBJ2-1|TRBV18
CASSPGTGDYNEQFF
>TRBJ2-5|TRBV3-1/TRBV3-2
CASSSSVGGETQYF
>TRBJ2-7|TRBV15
CATSRDLGTIYEQYF
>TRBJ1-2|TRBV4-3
CASSQDRGWDYGYTF
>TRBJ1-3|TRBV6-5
CASRDRASGNTIYF
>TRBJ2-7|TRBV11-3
CASSLGHGASGGYEQYF
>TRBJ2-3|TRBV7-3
CASSLLAGGSTDTQYF
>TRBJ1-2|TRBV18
CASSYTPGYGYTF
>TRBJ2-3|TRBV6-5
CASTGASTDTQYF
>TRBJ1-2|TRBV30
CAWSTTVYGYTF
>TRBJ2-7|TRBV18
CASSLAGSSYEQYF
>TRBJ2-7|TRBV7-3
CASSSTGVDEQYF
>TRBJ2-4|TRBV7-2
CASSSLAGGPAKNIQYF
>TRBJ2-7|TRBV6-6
CASSPLQVGEQYF
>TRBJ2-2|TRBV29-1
CSVEIGSSYTGELFF
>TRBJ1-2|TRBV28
CASSLYRGGGYTF
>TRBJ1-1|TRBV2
CASRAGQGLNTEAFF
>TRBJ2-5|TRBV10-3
CAIGESQGETQYF
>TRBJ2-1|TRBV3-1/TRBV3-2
CASSRRGSNEQFF
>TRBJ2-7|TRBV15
CATSEGDTASYEQYF
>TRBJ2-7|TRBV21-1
CASSTRQGWGSYEQYF
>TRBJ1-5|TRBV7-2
CASSLVGSGVDQPQHF
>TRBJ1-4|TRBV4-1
CASSLRLTGLNEKLFF
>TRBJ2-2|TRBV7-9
CASTSDEAGWAPVGELFF
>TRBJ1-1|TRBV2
CASNGGQAWAFF
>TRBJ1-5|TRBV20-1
CSASLQGIWGNQPQHF
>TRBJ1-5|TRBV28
CASSFNRGGNQPQHF
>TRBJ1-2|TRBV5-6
CASSSGTGNYGYTF
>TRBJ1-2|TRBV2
CASTLGGLGGEAYGYTF
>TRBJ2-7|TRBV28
CASSSWTSGSASSYEQYF
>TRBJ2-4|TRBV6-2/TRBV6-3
CASSYSMDRLAKNIQYF
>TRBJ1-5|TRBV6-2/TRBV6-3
CASSKIGAFSQPQHF
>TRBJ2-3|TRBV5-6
CASSLQLRLSTDTQYF
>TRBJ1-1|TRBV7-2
CASSLGSGGMNTEAFF